The following is a T cell receptor (beta chain) sequence with its context. Data came from immunoSEQ multiplex PCR; TCRdb stores just in-frame clones and leaves some out. The sample consists of under 130,000 clones, about 89% of them appearing once. This entry is derived from a study of control samples from healthy donors and cancer patients. The ends were cut back, 3 bases at V and 0 bases at J, with 12 bases in the middle. The CDR3 is 15 residues long. CDR1 and CDR2 (germline): GTSNPN, SVGIG (reference sequence). What was sequenced was PBMCs. The clonotype was recovered from a man aged 55 to 70 with lung cancer. This sequence joins TRBV30 and TRBJ1-5; D may be TRBD1 (5 bases). In DNA, the CDR3 is TGTGCCTGGAGAAGAAAGGGGATTAGCAATCAGCCCCAGCATTTT. Residues: CAWRRKGISNQPQHF.